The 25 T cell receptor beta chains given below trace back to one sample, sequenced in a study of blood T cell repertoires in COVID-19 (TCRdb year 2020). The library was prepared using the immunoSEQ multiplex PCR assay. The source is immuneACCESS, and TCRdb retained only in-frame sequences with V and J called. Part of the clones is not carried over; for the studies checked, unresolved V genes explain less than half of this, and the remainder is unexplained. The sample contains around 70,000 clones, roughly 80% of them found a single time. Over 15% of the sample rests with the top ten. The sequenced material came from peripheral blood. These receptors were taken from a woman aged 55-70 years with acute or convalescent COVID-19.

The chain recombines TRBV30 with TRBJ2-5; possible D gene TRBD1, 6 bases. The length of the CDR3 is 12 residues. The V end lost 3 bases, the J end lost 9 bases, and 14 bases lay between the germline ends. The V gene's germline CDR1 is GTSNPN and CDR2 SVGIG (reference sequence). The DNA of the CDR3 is TGTGCCTGGAGGCCCGAGGGGGTGCCCCAGTACTTC. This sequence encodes CAWRPEGVPQYF.

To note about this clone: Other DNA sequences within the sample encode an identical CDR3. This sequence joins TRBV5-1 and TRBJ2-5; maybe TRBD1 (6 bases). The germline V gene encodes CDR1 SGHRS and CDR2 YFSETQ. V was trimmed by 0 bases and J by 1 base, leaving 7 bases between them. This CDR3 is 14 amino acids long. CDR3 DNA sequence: TGCGCCAGCAGCTTGGGGACAGTCCAAGAGACCCAGTACTTC. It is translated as CASSLGTVQETQYF.

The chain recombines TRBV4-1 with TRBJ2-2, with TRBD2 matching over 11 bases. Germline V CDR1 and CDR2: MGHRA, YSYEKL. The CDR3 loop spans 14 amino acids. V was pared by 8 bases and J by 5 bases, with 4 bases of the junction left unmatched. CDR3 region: CASLAGGGTGELFF. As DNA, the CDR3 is TGCGCCAGCCTAGCGGGGGGAGGGACCGGGGAGCTGTTTTTT.

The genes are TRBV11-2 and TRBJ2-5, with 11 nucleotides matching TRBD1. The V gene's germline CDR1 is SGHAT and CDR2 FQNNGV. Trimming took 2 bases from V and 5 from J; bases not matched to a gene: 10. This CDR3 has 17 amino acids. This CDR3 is CASSLRLAGQGDETQYF. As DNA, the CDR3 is TGTGCCAGCAGCTTAAGGTTGGCGGGACAGGGGGACGAGACCCAGTACTTC. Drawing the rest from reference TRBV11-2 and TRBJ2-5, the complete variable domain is EAGVAQSPRYKIIEKRQSVAFWCNPISGHATLYWYQQILGQGPKLLIQFQNNGVVDDSQLPKDRFSAERLKGVDSTLKIQPAKLEDSAVYLCASSLRLAGQGDETQYFGPGTRLLVL.

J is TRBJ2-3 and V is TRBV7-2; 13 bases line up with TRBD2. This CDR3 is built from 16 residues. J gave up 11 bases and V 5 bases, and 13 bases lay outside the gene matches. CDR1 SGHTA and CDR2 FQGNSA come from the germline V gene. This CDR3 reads CASSPRLAGGSLGQYF. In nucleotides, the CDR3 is TGTGCCAGCAGCCCAAGACTAGCGGGGGGCTCCTTGGGGCAGTATTTT.

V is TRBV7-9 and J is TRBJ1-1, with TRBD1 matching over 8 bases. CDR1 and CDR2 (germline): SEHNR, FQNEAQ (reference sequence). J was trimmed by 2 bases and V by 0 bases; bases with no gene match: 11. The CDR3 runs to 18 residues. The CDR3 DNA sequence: TGTGCCAGCAGCTTAGCTGGGGGAGTGACAGGGGCTAACACTGAAGCTTTCTTT. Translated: CASSLAGGVTGANTEAFF.

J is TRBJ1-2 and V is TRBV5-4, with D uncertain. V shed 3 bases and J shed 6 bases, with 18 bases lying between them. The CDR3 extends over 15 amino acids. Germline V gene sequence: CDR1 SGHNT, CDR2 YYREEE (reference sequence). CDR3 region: CASSWRGGLEDGYTF. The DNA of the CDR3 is TGTGCCAGCAGCTGGCGGGGAGGGTTGGAGGATGGCTACACCTTC.

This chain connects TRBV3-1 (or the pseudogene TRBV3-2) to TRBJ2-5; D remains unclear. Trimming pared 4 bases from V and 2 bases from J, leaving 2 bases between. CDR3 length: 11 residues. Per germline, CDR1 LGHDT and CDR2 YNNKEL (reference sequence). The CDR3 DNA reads TGTGCCAGCAGCCTACAAGAGACCCAGTACTTC. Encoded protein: CASSLQETQYF.

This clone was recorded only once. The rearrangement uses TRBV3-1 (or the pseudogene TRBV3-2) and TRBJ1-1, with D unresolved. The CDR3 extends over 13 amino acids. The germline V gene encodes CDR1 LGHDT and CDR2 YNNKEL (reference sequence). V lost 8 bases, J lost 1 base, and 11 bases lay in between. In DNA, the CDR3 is TGTGCCAGCTCTAGCAGTTCGAACACTGAAGCTTTCTTT. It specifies CASSSSSNTEAFF.

The CDR3 DNA follows: TGTGCCTGTTACAGGGTACTCCCTAACTATGGCTACACCTTC. It codes for CACYRVLPNYGYTF. The rearrangement joins TRBV30 to TRBJ1-2; D might be TRBD1 (6 bases). V lost 6 bases, J lost 0 bases, and 14 bases lay in between. Germline assignment: CDR1 GTSNPN and CDR2 SVGIG (reference sequence). The CDR3 covers 14 residues.

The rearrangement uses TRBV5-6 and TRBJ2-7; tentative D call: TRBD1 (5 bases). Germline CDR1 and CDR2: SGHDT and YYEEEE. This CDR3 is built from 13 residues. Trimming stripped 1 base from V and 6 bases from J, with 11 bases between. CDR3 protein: CASSLRAGREQYF. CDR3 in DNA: TGTGCCAGCAGCTTGAGGGCAGGGCGCGAGCAGTACTTC.

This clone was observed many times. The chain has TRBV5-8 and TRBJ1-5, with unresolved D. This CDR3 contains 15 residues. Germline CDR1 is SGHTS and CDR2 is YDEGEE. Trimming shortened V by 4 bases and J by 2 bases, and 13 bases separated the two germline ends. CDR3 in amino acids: CASSRAREGNQPQHF. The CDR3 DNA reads TGTGCCAGCAGCAGAGCGAGGGAGGGCAATCAGCCCCAGCATTTT. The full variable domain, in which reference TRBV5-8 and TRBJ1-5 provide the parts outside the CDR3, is EAGVTQSPTHLIKTRGQQATLRCSPISGHTSVYWYQQALGLGLQFLLWYDEGEERNRGNFPPRFSGRQFPNYSSELNVNALELEDSALYLCASSRAREGNQPQHFGDGTRLSIL.

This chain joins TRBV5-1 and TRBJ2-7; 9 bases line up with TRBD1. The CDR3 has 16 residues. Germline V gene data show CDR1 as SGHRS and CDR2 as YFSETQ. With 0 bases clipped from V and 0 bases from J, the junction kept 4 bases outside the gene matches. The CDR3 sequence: CASSLDGQGSSYEQYF. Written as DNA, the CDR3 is TGCGCCAGCAGCTTGGACGGACAGGGGAGCTCCTACGAGCAGTACTTC.

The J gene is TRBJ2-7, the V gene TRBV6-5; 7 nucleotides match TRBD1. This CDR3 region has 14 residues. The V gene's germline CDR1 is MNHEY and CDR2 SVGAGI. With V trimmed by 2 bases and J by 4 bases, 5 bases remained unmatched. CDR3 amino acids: CASSYVQGDYEQYF. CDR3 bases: TGTGCCAGCAGTTACGTCCAGGGGGATTACGAGCAGTACTTC.

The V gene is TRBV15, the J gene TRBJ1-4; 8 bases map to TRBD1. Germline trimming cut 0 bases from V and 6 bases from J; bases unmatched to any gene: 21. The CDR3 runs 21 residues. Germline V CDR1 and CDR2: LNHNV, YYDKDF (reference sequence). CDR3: CATSRDPRRPQGQGPYEKLFF. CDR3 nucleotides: TGTGCCACCAGCAGAGATCCGAGGCGGCCGCAAGGACAGGGCCCTTATGAAAAACTGTTTTTT.

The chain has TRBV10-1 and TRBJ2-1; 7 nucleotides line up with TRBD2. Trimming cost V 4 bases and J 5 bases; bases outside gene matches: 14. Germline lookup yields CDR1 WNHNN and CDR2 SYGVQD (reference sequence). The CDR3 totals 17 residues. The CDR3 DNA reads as TGCGCCAGCAGTGTTGAATTTGGCGGGGGAGCTAACAATGAGCAGTTCTTC. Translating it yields CASSVEFGGGANNEQFF.

CDR3 in DNA: TGTGCCAGCAGCGTAGGACAGGGGGGGAACACCGGGGAGCTGTTTTTT. Translated: CASSVGQGGNTGELFF. This rearrangement joins TRBV9 to TRBJ2-2; 9 nucleotides agree with TRBD1. This CDR3 region has 16 residues. Germline values: CDR1 SGDLS, CDR2 YYNGEE. V gave up 0 bases and J gave up 1 base; unmatched junction bases: 1.

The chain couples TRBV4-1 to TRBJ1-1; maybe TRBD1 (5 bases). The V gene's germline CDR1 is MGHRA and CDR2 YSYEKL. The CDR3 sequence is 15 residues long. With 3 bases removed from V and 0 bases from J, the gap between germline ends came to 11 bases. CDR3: CASSQTGHVNTEAFF. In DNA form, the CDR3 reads TGCGCCAGCAGCCAGACCGGACACGTGAACACTGAAGCTTTCTTT.

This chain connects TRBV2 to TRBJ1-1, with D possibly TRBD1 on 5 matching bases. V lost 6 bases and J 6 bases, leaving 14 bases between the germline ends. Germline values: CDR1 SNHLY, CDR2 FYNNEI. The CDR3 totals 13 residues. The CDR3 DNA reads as TGTGCCAGCAGACCCGACAGTAACGCTGAAGCTTTCTTT. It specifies CASRPDSNAEAFF.

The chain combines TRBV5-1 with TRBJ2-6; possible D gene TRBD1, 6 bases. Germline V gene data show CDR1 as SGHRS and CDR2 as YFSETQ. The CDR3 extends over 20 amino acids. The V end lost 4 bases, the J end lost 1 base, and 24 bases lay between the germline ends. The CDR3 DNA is TGCGCCAGCAGCCGAAACAGGGAATCTTTGGGTAGATCTGGGGCCAACGTCCTGACTTTC. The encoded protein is CASSRNRESLGRSGANVLTF.

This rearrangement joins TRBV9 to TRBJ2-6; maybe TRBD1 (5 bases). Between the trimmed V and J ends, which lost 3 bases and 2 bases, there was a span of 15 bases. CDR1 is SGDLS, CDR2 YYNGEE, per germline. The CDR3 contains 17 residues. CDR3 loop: CASSALQGFTGANVLTF. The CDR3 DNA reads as TGTGCCAGCAGCGCCTTGCAGGGATTTACTGGGGCCAACGTCCTGACTTTC.

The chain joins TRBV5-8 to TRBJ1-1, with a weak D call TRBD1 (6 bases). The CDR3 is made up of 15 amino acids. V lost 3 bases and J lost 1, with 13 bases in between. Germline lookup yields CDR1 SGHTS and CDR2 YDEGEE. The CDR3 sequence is CASSSNDRKNTEAFF. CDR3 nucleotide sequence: TGTGCCAGCAGCTCCAACGACAGGAAGAACACTGAAGCTTTCTTT.

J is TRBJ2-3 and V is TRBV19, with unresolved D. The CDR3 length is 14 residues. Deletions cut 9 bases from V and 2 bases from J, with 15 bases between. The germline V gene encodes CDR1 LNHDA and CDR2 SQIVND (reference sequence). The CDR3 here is CASTMEQLTDTQYF. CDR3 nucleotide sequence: TGTGCCAGCACAATGGAACAGCTCACAGATACGCAGTATTTT.

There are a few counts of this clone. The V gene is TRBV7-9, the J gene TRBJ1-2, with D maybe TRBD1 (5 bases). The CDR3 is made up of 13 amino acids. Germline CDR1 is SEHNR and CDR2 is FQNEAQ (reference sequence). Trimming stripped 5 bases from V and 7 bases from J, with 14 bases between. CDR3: CASSPIQVSGYTF. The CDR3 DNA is TGTGCCAGCAGCCCAATACAGGTTTCTGGCTACACCTTC. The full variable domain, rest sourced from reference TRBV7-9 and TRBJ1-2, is DTGVSQNPRHKITKRGQNVTFRCDPISEHNRLYWYRQTLGQGPEFLTYFQNEAQLEKSRLLSDRFSAERPKGSFSTLEIQRTEQGDSAMYLCASSPIQVSGYTFGSGTRLTVV.

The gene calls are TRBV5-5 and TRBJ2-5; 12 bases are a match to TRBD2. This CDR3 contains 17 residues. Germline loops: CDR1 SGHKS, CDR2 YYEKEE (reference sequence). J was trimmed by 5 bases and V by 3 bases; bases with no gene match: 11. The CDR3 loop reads CASSSQRLAGATETQYF. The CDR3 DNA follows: TGTGCCAGCAGCTCCCAACGACTAGCGGGGGCCACGGAGACCCAGTACTTC.